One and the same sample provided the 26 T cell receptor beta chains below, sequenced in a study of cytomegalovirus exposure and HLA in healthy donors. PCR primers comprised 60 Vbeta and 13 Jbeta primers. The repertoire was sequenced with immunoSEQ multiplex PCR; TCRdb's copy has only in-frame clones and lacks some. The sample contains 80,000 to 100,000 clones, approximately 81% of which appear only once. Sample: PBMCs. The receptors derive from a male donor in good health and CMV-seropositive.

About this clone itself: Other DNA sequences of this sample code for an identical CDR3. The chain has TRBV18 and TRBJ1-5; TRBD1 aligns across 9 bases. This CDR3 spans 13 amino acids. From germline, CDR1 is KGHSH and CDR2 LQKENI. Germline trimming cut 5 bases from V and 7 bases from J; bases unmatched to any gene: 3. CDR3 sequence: CASSTDRGQPQHF. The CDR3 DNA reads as TGTGCCAGCTCAACGGACAGGGGACAGCCCCAGCATTTT. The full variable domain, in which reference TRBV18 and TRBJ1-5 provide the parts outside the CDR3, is NAGVMQNPRHLVRRRGQEARLRCSPMKGHSHVYWYRQLPEEGLKFMVYLQKENIIDESGMPKERFSAEFPKEGPSILRIQQVVRGDSAAYFCASSTDRGQPQHFGDGTRLSIL.

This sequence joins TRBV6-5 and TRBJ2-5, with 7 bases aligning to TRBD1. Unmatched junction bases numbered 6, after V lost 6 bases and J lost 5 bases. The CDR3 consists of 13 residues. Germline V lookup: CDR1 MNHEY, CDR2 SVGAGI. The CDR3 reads CASSQGQLETQYF. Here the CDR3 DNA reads TGTGCCAGCAGCCAGGGACAGCTGGAGACCCAGTACTTC.

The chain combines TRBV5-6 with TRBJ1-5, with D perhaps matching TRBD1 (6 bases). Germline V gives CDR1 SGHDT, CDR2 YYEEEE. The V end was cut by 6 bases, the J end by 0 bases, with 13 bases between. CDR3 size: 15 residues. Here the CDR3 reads CASTRGGYSNQPQHF. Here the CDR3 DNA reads TGTGCCAGCACCCGAGGGGGTTATAGCAATCAGCCCCAGCATTTT. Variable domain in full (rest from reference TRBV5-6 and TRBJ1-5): DAGVTQSPTHLIKTRGQQVTLRCSPKSGHDTVSWYQQALGQGPQFIFQYYEEEERQRGNFPDRFSGHQFPNYSSELNVNALLLGDSALYLCASTRGGYSNQPQHFGDGTRLSIL.

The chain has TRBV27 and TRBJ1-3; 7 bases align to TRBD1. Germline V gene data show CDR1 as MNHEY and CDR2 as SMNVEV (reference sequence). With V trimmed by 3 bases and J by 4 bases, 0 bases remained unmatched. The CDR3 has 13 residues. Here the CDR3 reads CASSLTGGNTIYF. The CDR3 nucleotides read TGTGCCAGCAGTTTGACAGGGGGAAACACCATATATTTT.

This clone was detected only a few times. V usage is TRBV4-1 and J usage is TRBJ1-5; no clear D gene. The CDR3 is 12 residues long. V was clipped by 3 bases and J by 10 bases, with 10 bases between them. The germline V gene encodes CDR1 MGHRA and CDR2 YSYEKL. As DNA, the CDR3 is TGCGCCAGCAGCCACCGGGGTCAACCCCAGCATTTT. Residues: CASSHRGQPQHF.

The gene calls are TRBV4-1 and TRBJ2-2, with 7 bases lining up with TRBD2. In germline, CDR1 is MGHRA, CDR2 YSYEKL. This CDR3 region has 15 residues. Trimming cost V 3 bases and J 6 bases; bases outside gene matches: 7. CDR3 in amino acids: CASSHPGLRPGELFF. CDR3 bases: TGCGCCAGCAGCCACCCGGGACTACGCCCCGGGGAGCTGTTTTTT.

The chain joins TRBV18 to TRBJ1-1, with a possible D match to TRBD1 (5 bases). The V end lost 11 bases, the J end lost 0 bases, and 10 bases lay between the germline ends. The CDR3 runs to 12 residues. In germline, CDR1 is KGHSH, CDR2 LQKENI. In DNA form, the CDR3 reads TGTGCCGGAGGGGCTTTGAACACTGAAGCTTTCTTT. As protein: CAGGALNTEAFF.

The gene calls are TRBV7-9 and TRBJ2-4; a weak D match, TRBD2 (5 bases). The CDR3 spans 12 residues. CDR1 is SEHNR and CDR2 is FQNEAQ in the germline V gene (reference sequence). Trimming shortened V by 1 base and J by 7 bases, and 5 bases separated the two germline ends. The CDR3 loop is CASSLGGNIQYF. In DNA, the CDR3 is TGTGCCAGCAGCTTAGGAGGGAACATTCAGTACTTC. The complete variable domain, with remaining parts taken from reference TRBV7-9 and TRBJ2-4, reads DTGVSQNPRHKITKRGQNVTFRCDPISEHNRLYWYRQTLGQGPEFLTYFQNEAQLEKSRLLSDRFSAERPKGSFSTLEIQRTEQGDSAMYLCASSLGGNIQYFGAGTRLSVL.

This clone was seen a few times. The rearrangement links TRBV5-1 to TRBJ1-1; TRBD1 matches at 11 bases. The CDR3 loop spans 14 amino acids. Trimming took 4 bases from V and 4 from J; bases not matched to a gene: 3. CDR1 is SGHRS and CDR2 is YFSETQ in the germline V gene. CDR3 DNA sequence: TGCGCCAGCAGCCCGGGACAGGGGGTCACTGAAGCTTTCTTT. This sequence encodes CASSPGQGVTEAFF.

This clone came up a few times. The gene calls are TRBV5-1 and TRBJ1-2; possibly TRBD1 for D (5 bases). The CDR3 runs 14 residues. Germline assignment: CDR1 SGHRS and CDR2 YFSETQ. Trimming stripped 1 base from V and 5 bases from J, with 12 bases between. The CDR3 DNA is TGCGCCAGCAGCTTGACGGGGGAGACTTATGGCTACACCTTC. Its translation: CASSLTGETYGYTF.

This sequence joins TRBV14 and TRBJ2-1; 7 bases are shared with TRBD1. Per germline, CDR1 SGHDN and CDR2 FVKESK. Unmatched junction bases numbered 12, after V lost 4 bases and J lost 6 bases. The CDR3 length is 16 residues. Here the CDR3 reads CASSPSTGFVGNEQFF. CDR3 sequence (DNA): TGTGCCAGCAGCCCCTCGACAGGGTTTGTCGGCAATGAGCAGTTCTTC. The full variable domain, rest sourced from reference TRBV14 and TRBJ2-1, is EAGVTQFPSHSVIEKGQTVTLRCDPISGHDNLYWYRRVMGKEIKFLLHFVKESKQDESGMPNNRFLAERTGGTYSTLKVQPAELEDSGVYFCASSPSTGFVGNEQFFGPGTRLTVL.

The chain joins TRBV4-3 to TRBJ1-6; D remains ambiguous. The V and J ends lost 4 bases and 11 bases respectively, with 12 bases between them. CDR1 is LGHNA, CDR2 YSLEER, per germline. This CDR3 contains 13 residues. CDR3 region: CASSPQAGPPLHF. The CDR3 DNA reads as TGCGCCAGCAGCCCCCAGGCAGGCCCACCCCTCCACTTT.

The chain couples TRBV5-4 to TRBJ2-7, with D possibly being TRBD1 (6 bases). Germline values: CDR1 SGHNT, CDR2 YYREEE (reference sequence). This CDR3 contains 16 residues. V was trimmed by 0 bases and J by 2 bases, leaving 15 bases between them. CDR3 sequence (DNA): TGTGCCAGCAGCTTGGGAACCGGGACAACTCCCTACGAGCAGTACTTC. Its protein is CASSLGTGTTPYEQYF.

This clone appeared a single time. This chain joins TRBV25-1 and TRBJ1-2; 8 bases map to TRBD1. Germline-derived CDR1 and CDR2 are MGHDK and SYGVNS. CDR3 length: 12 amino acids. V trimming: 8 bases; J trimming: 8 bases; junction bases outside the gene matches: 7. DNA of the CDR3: TGTGCCAGCCACCAGGGGGCGAGAGGCTACACCTTC. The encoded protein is CASHQGARGYTF.

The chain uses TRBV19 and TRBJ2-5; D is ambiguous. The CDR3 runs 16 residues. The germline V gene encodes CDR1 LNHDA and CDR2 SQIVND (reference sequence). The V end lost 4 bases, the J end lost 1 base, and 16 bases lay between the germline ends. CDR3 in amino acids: CASSRSRATLQETQYF. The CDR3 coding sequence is TGTGCCAGTAGTAGATCGAGAGCTACTCTCCAAGAGACCCAGTACTTC. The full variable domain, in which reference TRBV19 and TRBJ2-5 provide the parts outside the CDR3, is DGGITQSPKYLFRKEGQNVTLSCEQNLNHDAMYWYRQDPGQGLRLIYYSQIVNDFQKGDIAEGYSVSREKKESFPLTVTSAQKNPTAFYLCASSRSRATLQETQYFGPGTRLLVL.

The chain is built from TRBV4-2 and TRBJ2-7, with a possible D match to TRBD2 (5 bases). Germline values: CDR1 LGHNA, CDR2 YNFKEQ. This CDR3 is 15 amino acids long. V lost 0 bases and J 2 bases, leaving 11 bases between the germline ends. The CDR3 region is CASSQEGAKTYEQYF. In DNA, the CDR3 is TGTGCCAGCAGCCAAGAGGGAGCGAAGACCTACGAGCAGTACTTC.

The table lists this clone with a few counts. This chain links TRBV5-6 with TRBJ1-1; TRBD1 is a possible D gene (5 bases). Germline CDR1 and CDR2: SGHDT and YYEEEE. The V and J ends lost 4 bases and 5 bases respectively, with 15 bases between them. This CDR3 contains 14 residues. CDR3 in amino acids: CASSPGGERTEAFF. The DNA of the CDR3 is TGTGCCAGCAGCCCCGGGGGGGAGAGGACTGAAGCTTTCTTT.

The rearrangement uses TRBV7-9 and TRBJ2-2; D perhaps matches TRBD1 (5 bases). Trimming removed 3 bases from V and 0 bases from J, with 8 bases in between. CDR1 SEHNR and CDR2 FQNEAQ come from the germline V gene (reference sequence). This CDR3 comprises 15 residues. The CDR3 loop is CASSFTGANTGELFF. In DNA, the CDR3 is TGTGCCAGCAGCTTCACAGGCGCGAACACCGGGGAGCTGTTTTTT. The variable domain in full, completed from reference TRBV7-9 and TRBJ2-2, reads DTGVSQNPRHKITKRGQNVTFRCDPISEHNRLYWYRQTLGQGPEFLTYFQNEAQLEKSRLLSDRFSAERPKGSFSTLEIQRTEQGDSAMYLCASSFTGANTGELFFGEGSRLTVL.

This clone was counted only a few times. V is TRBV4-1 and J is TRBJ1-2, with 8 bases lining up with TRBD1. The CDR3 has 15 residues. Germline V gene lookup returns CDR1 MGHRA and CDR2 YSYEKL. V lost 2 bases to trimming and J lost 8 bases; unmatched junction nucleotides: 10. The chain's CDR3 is CASSQPRTGMWGYTF. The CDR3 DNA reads TGCGCCAGCAGCCAACCTAGGACAGGGATGTGGGGCTACACCTTC.

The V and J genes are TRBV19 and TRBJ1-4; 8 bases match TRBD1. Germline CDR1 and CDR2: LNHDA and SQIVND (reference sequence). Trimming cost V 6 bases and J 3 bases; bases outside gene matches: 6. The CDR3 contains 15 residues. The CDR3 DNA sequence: TGTGCCAGTAGGCCGGACAGGGCCGCTAATGAAAAACTGTTTTTT. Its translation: CASRPDRAANEKLFF.

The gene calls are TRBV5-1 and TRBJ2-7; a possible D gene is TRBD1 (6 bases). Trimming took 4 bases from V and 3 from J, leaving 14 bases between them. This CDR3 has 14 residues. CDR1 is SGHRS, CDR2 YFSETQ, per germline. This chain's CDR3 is CASSGGQLSYEQYF. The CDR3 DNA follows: TGCGCCAGCAGCGGCGGACAGCTAAGCTACGAGCAGTACTTC.

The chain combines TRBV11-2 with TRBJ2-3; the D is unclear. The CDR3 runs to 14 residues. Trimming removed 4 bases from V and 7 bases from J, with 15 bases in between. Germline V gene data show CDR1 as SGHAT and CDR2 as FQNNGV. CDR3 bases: TGTGCCAGCAGCTCCCCCCGCACACCTTATACGCAGTATTTT. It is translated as CASSSPRTPYTQYF. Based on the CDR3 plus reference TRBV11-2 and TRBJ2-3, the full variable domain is EAGVAQSPRYKIIEKRQSVAFWCNPISGHATLYWYQQILGQGPKLLIQFQNNGVVDDSQLPKDRFSAERLKGVDSTLKIQPAKLEDSAVYLCASSSPRTPYTQYFGPGTRLTVL.

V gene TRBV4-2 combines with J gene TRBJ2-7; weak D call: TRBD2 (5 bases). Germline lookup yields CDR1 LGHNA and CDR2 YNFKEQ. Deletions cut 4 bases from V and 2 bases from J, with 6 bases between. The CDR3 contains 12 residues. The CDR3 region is CASSPGTYEQYF. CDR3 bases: TGTGCCAGCAGCCCGGGAACCTACGAGCAGTACTTC.

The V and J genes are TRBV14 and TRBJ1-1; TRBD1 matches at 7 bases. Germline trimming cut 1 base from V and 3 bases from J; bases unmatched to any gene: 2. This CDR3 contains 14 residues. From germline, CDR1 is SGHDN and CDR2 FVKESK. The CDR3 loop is CASSQAGGYTEAFF. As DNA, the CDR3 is TGTGCCAGCAGCCAAGCAGGGGGTTACACTGAAGCTTTCTTT. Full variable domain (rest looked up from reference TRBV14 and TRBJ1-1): EAGVTQFPSHSVIEKGQTVTLRCDPISGHDNLYWYRRVMGKEIKFLLHFVKESKQDESGMPNNRFLAERTGGTYSTLKVQPAELEDSGVYFCASSQAGGYTEAFFGQGTRLTVV.

The CDR3 loop reads CASSLDRGLYNEQFF. The CDR3, as DNA: TGTGCCAGCAGCCTGGACAGGGGGCTTTACAATGAGCAGTTCTTC. The chain recombines TRBV7-2 with TRBJ2-1; 11 bases are a match to TRBD1. V shed 5 bases and J 4 bases; nucleotides not matched to a gene: 4. The CDR3 has 15 amino acids. Germline assignment: CDR1 SGHTA and CDR2 FQGNSA.

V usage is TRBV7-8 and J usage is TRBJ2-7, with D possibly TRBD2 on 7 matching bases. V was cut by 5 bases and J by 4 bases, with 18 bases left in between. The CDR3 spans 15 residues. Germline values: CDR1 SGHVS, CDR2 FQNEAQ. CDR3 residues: CASSVTRGASYEQYF. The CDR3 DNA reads TGTGCCAGCAGCGTTACCCGGGGGGCCAGTTACGAGCAGTACTTC.